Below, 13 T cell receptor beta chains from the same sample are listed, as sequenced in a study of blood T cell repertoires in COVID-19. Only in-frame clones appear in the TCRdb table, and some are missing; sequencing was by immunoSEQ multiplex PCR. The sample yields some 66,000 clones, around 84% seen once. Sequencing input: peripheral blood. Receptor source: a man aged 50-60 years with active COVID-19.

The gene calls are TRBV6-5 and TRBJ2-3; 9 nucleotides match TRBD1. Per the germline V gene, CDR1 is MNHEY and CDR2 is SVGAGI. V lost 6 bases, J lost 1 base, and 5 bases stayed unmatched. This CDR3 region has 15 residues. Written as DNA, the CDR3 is TGTGCCAGCAGAGCCGACAGGGGGGGCACAGATACGCAGTATTTT. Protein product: CASRADRGGTDTQYF.

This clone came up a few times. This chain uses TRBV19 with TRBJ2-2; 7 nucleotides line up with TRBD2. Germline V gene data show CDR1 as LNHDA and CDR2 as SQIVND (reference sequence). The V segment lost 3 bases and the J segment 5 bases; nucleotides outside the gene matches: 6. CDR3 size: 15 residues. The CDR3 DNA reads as TGTGCCAGTAGTATGCAGGGAGGGAGGACCGGGGAGCTGTTTTTT. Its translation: CASSMQGGRTGELFF.

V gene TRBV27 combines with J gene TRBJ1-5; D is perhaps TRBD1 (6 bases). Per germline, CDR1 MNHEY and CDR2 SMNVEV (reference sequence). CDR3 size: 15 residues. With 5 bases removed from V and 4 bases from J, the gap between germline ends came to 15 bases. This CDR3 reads CASSPQGGGNQPQHF. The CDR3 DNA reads TGTGCCAGCAGTCCCCAGGGAGGGGGGAATCAGCCCCAGCATTTT.

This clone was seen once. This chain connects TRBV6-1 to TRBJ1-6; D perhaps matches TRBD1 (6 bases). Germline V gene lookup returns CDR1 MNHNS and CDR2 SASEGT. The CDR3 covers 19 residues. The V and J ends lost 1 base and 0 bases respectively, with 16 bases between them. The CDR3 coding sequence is TGTGCCAGCAGTGAAGTTGGCAGGGGCCAATTCTCCTATAATTCACCCCTCCACTTT. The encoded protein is CASSEVGRGQFSYNSPLHF.

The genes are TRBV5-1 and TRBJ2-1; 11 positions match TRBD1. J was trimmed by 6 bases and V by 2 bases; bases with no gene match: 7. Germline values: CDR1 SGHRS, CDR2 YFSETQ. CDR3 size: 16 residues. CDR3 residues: CASSFGAGQGANEQFF. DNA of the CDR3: TGCGCCAGCAGCTTCGGGGCCGGACAGGGGGCCAATGAGCAGTTCTTC. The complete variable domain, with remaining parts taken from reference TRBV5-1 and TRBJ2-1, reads KAGVTQTPRYLIKTRGQQVTLSCSPISGHRSVSWYQQTPGQGLQFLFEYFSETQRNKGNFPGRFSGRQFSNSRSEMNVSTLELGDSALYLCASSFGAGQGANEQFFGPGTRLTVL.

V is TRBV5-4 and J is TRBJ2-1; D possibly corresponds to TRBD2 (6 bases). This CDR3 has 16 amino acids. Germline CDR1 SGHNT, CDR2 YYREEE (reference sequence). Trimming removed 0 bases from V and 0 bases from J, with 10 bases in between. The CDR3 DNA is TGTGCCAGCAGCTTGGGCGGCGGGGTCTCCTACAATGAGCAGTTCTTC. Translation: CASSLGGGVSYNEQFF. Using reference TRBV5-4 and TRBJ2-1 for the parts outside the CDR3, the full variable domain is ETGVTQSPTHLIKTRGQQVTLRCSSQSGHNTVSWYQQALGQGPQFIFQYYREEENGRGNFPPRFSGLQFPNYSSELNVNALELDDSALYLCASSLGGGVSYNEQFFGPGTRLTVL.

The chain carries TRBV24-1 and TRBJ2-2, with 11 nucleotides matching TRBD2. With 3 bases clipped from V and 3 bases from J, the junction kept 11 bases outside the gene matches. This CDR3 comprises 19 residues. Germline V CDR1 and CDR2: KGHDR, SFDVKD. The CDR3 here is CATSDTAGLAGGHTGELFF. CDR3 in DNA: TGTGCCACCAGTGATACCGCCGGTCTAGCGGGAGGCCACACCGGGGAGCTGTTTTTT.

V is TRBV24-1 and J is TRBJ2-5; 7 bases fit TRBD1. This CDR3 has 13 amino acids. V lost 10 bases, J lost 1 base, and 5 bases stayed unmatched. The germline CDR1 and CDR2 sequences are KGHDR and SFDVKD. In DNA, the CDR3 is TGTGCCACGAGCAGGGGGAGCCAAGAGACCCAGTACTTC. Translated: CATSRGSQETQYF.

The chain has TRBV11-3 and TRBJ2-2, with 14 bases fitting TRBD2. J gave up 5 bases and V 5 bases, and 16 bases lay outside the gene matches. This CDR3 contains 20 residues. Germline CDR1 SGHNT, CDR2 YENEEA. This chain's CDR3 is CASSPGTAGTSGSWTGELFF. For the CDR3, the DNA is TGTGCCAGCAGCCCCGGGACAGCCGGGACTAGCGGGAGTTGGACCGGGGAGCTGTTTTTT.

This CDR3 reads CASSYGTENSPLHF. The CDR3 coding sequence is TGTGCCAGCAGTTACGGGACAGAAAATTCACCCCTCCACTTT. The genes are TRBV6-5 and TRBJ1-6; 7 bases are a match to TRBD1. The CDR3 spans 14 residues. Germline trimming cut 2 bases from V and 7 bases from J; bases unmatched to any gene: 2. The germline gives CDR1 MNHEY, CDR2 SVGAGI.

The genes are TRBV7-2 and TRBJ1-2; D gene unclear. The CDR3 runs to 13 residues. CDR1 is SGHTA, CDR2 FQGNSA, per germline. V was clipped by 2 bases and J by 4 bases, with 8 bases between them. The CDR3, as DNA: TGTGCCAGCAGCTTAATTAGCAGCTATGGCTACACCTTC. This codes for CASSLISSYGYTF.

CDR3 in DNA: TGTGCCAGTACTAGGTCGGAGCGGGAGGGCCTCGGGTCCTACAATGAGCAGTTCTTC. Encoded protein: CASTRSEREGLGSYNEQFF. The genes are TRBV19 and TRBJ2-1, with 10 nucleotides matching TRBD2. The CDR3 runs 19 residues. Per the germline V gene, CDR1 is LNHDA and CDR2 is SQIVND (reference sequence). V lost 7 bases, J lost 1 base, and 16 bases stayed unmatched.

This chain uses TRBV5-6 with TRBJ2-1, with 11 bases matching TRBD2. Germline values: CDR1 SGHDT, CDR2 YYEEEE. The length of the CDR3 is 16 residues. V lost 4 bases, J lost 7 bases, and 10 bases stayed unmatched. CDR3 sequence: CASSKKLAGVRNEQFF. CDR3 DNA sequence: TGTGCCAGCAGCAAAAAACTAGCGGGAGTGAGGAATGAGCAGTTCTTC.